This passage covers 27 T cell receptor beta chains from one sample sequenced in a study of blood T cell repertoires in COVID-19. Assay used: immunoSEQ multiplex PCR; TCRdb lists only in-frame clones, some missing. In the table there are fewer than 80,000 clones, more than 75% of which are singletons. Specimen: peripheral blood. Receptors were obtained from a man aged 65 to 85 with acute or convalescent COVID-19.

The chain carries TRBV2 and TRBJ1-2; D may be TRBD1 (5 bases). V lost 8 bases to trimming and J lost 4 bases, with 14 bases between them. This CDR3 comprises 13 residues. Per the germline V gene, CDR1 is SNHLY and CDR2 is FYNNEI. DNA for the CDR3: TGTGCCAGCGCGGAAGGGGTAGGCTATGGCTACACCTTC. As protein: CASAEGVGYGYTF. Filled out from reference TRBV2 and TRBJ1-2, the complete variable domain reads EPEVTQTPSHQVTQMGQEVILRCVPISNHLYFYWYRQILGQKVEFLVSFYNNEISEKSEIFDDQFSVERPDGSNFTLKIRSTKLEDSAMYFCASAEGVGYGYTFGSGTRLTVV.

The chain links TRBV6-5 to TRBJ1-4, with D uncertain. Germline CDR1 is MNHEY and CDR2 is SVGAGI. The CDR3 contains 14 residues. Trimming stripped 0 bases from V and 8 bases from J, with 10 bases between. CDR3 DNA sequence: TGTGCCAGCAGTTACTCGAGGGCCCCCGAAAAACTGTTTTTT. This sequence encodes CASSYSRAPEKLFF.

This clone was seen just once. The J gene is TRBJ2-1, the V gene TRBV20-1; 8 bases line up with TRBD1. Germline values: CDR1 DFQATT, CDR2 SNEGSKA (reference sequence). After removal of 3 bases from V and 7 bases from J, the junction contained 8 bases not matched to a gene. The CDR3 contains 14 residues. The DNA for the CDR3 is TGCAGTGCTAGTATCGGACAGGGTATTAATGAGCAGTTCTTC. It is translated as CSASIGQGINEQFF.

This rearrangement joins TRBV20-1 to TRBJ1-1, with D perhaps matching TRBD1 (6 bases). CDR1 is DFQATT, CDR2 SNEGSKA, per germline (reference sequence). The length of the CDR3 is 11 residues. Trimming pared 0 bases from V and 10 bases from J, leaving 9 bases between. CDR3 protein: CSAREDRRAFF. The CDR3 DNA reads as TGCAGTGCTAGAGAGGACAGAAGAGCTTTCTTT.

The V call is TRBV4-1, the J call TRBJ2-7; 9 nucleotides agree with TRBD1. This CDR3 is built from 16 residues. Germline CDR1 and CDR2: MGHRA and YSYEKL. V lost 1 base, J lost 4 bases, and 8 bases stayed unmatched. The CDR3 bases are TGCGCCAGCAGCCAAGGCCCCCGGGACAGGGCGTACGAGCAGTACTTC. Translated, it gives CASSQGPRDRAYEQYF.

The chain is built from TRBV2 and TRBJ2-1, with D possibly matching TRBD1 (5 bases). Trimming took off 6 bases at V and 4 bases at J, with 10 bases between the two ends. Germline V gene data show CDR1 as SNHLY and CDR2 as FYNNEI. CDR3 length: 13 residues. CDR3 coding DNA: TGTGCCAGCAGCAGAGACAGTTACAATGAGCAGTTCTTC. Translating gives CASSRDSYNEQFF.

The chain is built from TRBV28 and TRBJ2-2, with D tentatively TRBD2 (5 bases). The CDR3 covers 15 residues. Germline V gene sequence: CDR1 MDHEN, CDR2 SYDVKM. V lost 3 bases to trimming and J lost 4 bases, with 12 bases between them. This CDR3 reads CASSLLRAGTGELFF. The DNA for the CDR3 is TGTGCCAGCAGTTTGTTAAGGGCGGGCACCGGGGAGCTGTTTTTT.

The chain joins TRBV19 to TRBJ2-7, with TRBD2 matching over 8 bases. With 6 bases clipped from V and 3 bases from J, the junction kept 10 bases outside the gene matches. The CDR3 spans 15 residues. Germline V CDR1 and CDR2: LNHDA, SQIVND (reference sequence). This CDR3 reads CASRPASGSIYEQYF. The CDR3, as DNA: TGTGCCAGTAGACCTGCGAGCGGGAGTATCTACGAGCAGTACTTC.

The J gene is TRBJ2-1, the V gene TRBV29-1; 12 nucleotides match TRBD2. Unmatched junction bases numbered 8, after V lost 4 bases and J lost 7 bases. Per the germline V gene, CDR1 is SQVTM and CDR2 is ANQGSEA. The CDR3 extends over 15 amino acids. The CDR3 sequence is CSVGPTSGRRNEQFF. The DNA for the CDR3 is TGCAGCGTTGGTCCTACTAGCGGGAGGCGGAATGAGCAGTTCTTC.

The chain couples TRBV6-5 to TRBJ1-2; D is unresolved. Trimming took off 4 bases at V and 4 bases at J, with 13 bases between the two ends. This CDR3 is 14 amino acids long. Per the germline V gene, CDR1 is MNHEY and CDR2 is SVGAGI. CDR3 in DNA: TGTGCCAGCAGTTCCGCCGGGGAGATCTATGGCTACACCTTC. Amino acids: CASSSAGEIYGYTF.

The chain combines TRBV5-4 with TRBJ2-3, with 14 bases aligning to TRBD2. The CDR3 loop spans 16 amino acids. The V gene's germline CDR1 is SGHNT and CDR2 YYREEE (reference sequence). J was trimmed by 5 bases and V by 5 bases; bases with no gene match: 7. The CDR3 bases are TGTGCCAGCAGGGAGACTAGCGGGAGGGCCTTAGATACGCAGTATTTT. As protein: CASRETSGRALDTQYF.

The rearrangement links TRBV19 to TRBJ2-6; 10 positions agree with TRBD1. The CDR3 runs 17 residues. Germline CDR1 LNHDA, CDR2 SQIVND (reference sequence). Unmatched junction bases numbered 4, after V lost 4 bases and J lost 1 base. CDR3 residues: CASSRTGGGSGANVLTF. For the CDR3, the DNA is TGTGCCAGTAGTAGGACAGGGGGAGGGTCTGGGGCCAACGTCCTGACTTTC.

The chain couples TRBV28 to TRBJ1-5, with TRBD1 matching 7 bases. The J segment lost 7 bases and the V segment lost 2 bases, leaving 5 bases of the junction unmatched. CDR1 and CDR2 (germline): MDHEN, SYDVKM. The CDR3 covers 14 residues. The DNA for the CDR3 is TGTGCCAGCAGTTTAGAAGGGGGCGGACAGCCCCAGCATTTT. Protein product: CASSLEGGGQPQHF.

The rearrangement links TRBV24-1 to TRBJ2-7; TRBD2 matches 11 bases. The germline V gene has CDR1 KGHDR and CDR2 SFDVKD. Trimming took 2 bases from V and 3 from J; bases not matched to a gene: 5. The CDR3 is 16 amino acids. Written as DNA, the CDR3 is TGTGCCACCAGTGATTCATTAGCGGGAGGGCTCTACGAGCAGTACTTC. It codes for CATSDSLAGGLYEQYF.

The chain uses TRBV5-8 and TRBJ2-1; 9 nucleotides line up with TRBD1. With V trimmed by 4 bases and J by 7 bases, 3 bases remained unmatched. Germline lookup yields CDR1 SGHTS and CDR2 YDEGEE. This CDR3 spans 13 amino acids. CDR3 region: CASSADRGNEQFF. CDR3 bases: TGTGCCAGCAGCGCGGACAGGGGTAATGAGCAGTTCTTC.

The CDR3 is CASSQARFEGSGGELFF. The CDR3 region has the DNA TGTGCCAGCAGCCAAGCCCGATTCGAGGGTTCAGGCGGGGAGCTGTTTTTT. The chain is built from TRBV3-1 (or the pseudogene TRBV3-2) and TRBJ2-2; the D gene is possibly TRBD2 (5 bases). The CDR3 runs to 17 residues. Trimming removed 1 base at V and 7 bases at J, with 19 bases between. Germline V gene sequence: CDR1 LGHDT, CDR2 YNNKEL (reference sequence).

CDR3 DNA: TGTGCCACCCGGACAGGGGGCGACTATGGCTACACCTTC. The encoded protein is CATRTGGDYGYTF. The gene calls are TRBV12-3 or TRBV12-4 and TRBJ1-2, with TRBD1 identical over 11 bases. The CDR3 covers 13 residues. V shed 10 bases and J 3 bases; nucleotides not matched to a gene: 4.

This chain uses TRBV5-1 with TRBJ2-7, with 7 bases lining up with TRBD1. Looked up from germline, CDR1 is SGHRS and CDR2 is YFSETQ. CDR3 length: 16 amino acids. The V segment lost 0 bases and the J segment 0 bases; nucleotides outside the gene matches: 6. The chain's CDR3 is CASSLGDSSFSYEQYF. The CDR3 nucleotides read TGCGCCAGCAGCTTGGGGGACAGCAGCTTCTCCTACGAGCAGTACTTC. The full variable domain, rest sourced from reference TRBV5-1 and TRBJ2-7, is KAGVTQTPRYLIKTRGQQVTLSCSPISGHRSVSWYQQTPGQGLQFLFEYFSETQRNKGNFPGRFSGRQFSNSRSEMNVSTLELGDSALYLCASSLGDSSFSYEQYFGPGTRLTVT.

V and J are TRBV12-3 or TRBV12-4 and TRBJ1-1; D gene unclear. The ends were cut back, 3 bases at V and 10 bases at J, with 12 bases in the middle. The length of the CDR3 is 12 residues. The DNA of the CDR3 is TGTGCCAGCAGTTTGAGGTGGGTGGGAGCTTTCTTT. Its protein is CASSLRWVGAFF.

The gene calls are TRBV5-1 and TRBJ2-5; 14 bases are a match to TRBD2. V dropped 3 bases and J dropped 5; count of bases not matched to a gene: 6. Germline CDR1 and CDR2: SGHRS and YFSETQ. This CDR3 has 16 amino acids. The CDR3 DNA follows: TGCGCCAGCAGCTCCGGGACTAGCGGGAGTACGGAGACCCAGTACTTC. Protein sequence: CASSSGTSGSTETQYF.

The chain recombines TRBV3-1 (or the pseudogene TRBV3-2) with TRBJ1-4; no definite D call. Per germline, CDR1 LGHDT and CDR2 YNNKEL (reference sequence). V was trimmed by 2 bases and J by 7 bases, leaving 5 bases between them. The CDR3 contains 12 residues. Written as DNA, the CDR3 is TGTGCCAGCAGCCAATTATCTGAAAAACTGTTTTTT. This sequence encodes CASSQLSEKLFF.

In the case of this clone: The same CDR3 can be traced to other DNA sequences in this sample. This CDR3 is CASSQDGTGAYNEQFF. The CDR3 bases are TGCGCCAGCAGCCAAGACGGGACAGGGGCCTACAATGAGCAGTTCTTC. The chain joins TRBV4-1 to TRBJ2-1; 10 nucleotides agree with TRBD1. Per the germline V gene, CDR1 is MGHRA and CDR2 is YSYEKL. This CDR3 has 16 amino acids. V lost 0 bases and J lost 2; bases outside the gene matches: 1.

The J gene is TRBJ1-1, the V gene TRBV3-1 (or the pseudogene TRBV3-2), with D possibly TRBD1 on 5 matching bases. The germline CDR1 and CDR2 sequences are LGHDT and YNNKEL (reference sequence). The CDR3 has 15 amino acids. V lost 4 bases to trimming and J lost 5 bases, with 17 bases between them. CDR3 nucleotide sequence: TGTGCCAGCAGCCGCCCCGCGGGGGAAAGTACTGAAGCTTTCTTT. This translates into CASSRPAGESTEAFF.

The chain recombines TRBV3-1 (or the pseudogene TRBV3-2) with TRBJ1-1; possible D gene TRBD1, 5 bases. V was cut by 1 base and J by 0 bases, with 6 bases left in between. The CDR3 totals 14 residues. Per germline, CDR1 LGHDT and CDR2 YNNKEL (reference sequence). The CDR3 loop is CASSQGGMNTEAFF. CDR3 DNA sequence: TGTGCCAGCAGCCAAGGGGGCATGAACACTGAAGCTTTCTTT.

The chain joins TRBV5-1 to TRBJ2-3; D is perhaps TRBD2 (7 bases). V gave up 4 bases and J gave up 2 bases, with 17 bases separating them. The CDR3 totals 16 residues. Per germline, CDR1 SGHRS and CDR2 YFSETQ. The CDR3 protein is CASSPLGGQSTDTQYF. The CDR3 DNA follows: TGCGCCAGCAGCCCCCTCGGGGGGCAGTCCACAGATACGCAGTATTTT.

Details on this clone: Additional DNA sequences in this sample encode the identical CDR3. The chain employs TRBV6-5 and TRBJ1-2; TRBD1 matches 7 bases. The CDR3 length is 11 residues. The germline gives CDR1 MNHEY, CDR2 SVGAGI. Unmatched junction bases numbered 0, after V lost 7 bases and J lost 4 bases. The CDR3 sequence: CASTGGYGYTF. The CDR3 DNA sequence: TGTGCCAGCACAGGGGGCTATGGCTACACCTTC.

V usage is TRBV29-1 and J usage is TRBJ1-1, with 9 bases matching TRBD1. CDR1 is SQVTM and CDR2 is ANQGSEA in the germline V gene. The J segment lost 0 bases and the V segment lost 8 bases, leaving 4 bases of the junction unmatched. The CDR3 totals 13 residues. The CDR3 DNA sequence: TGCAGCCACACAGGGGGCTTGAACACTGAAGCTTTCTTT. As protein: CSHTGGLNTEAFF.